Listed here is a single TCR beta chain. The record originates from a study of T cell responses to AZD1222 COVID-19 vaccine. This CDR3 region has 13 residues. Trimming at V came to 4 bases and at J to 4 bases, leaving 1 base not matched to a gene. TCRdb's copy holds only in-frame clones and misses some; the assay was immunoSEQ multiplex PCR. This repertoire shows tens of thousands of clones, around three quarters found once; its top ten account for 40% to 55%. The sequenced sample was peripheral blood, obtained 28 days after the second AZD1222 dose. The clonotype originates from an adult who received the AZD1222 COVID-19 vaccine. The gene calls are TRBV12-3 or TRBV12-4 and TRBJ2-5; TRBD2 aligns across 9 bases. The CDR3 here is CASSWTSAETQYF. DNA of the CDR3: TGTGCCAGCAGTTGGACTAGCGCAGAGACCCAGTACTTC.